The 17 T cell receptor beta chains in this list originate from one sample, sequenced in a study of blood T cell repertoires in COVID-19. The table came from immunoSEQ multiplex PCR; TCRdb's copy has only in-frame clones and leaves some out. In the table there are tens of thousands of clones, around 63% of which are singletons. Sequenced: peripheral blood. Receptors were obtained from a human donor in a cohort sampled during active COVID-19.

The J gene is TRBJ2-1, the V gene TRBV18; D ambiguous. The germline gives CDR1 KGHSH, CDR2 LQKENI. The V end was cut by 7 bases, the J end by 1 base, with 5 bases between. CDR3 size: 12 residues. The DNA for the CDR3 is TGTGCCAGCTGCGCTTCCTACAATGAGCAGTTCTTC. Encoded protein: CASCASYNEQFF.

This clone was observed at least ten times. V and J are TRBV6-5 and TRBJ2-3; D might be TRBD1 (5 bases). The CDR3 has 12 amino acids. The ends were cut back, 8 bases at V and 6 bases at J, with 12 bases in the middle. Per germline, CDR1 MNHEY and CDR2 SVGAGI. In nucleotides, the CDR3 is TGTGCCAGCGGGATCAGGGTTGATACGCAGTATTTT. Amino acids: CASGIRVDTQYF.

The genes are TRBV5-1 and TRBJ2-7; 9 nucleotides line up with TRBD1. This CDR3 comprises 14 residues. With 3 bases clipped from V and 4 bases from J, the junction kept 5 bases outside the gene matches. CDR1 is SGHRS and CDR2 is YFSETQ in the germline V gene. The CDR3 region is CASSWTGDGYEQYF. The CDR3 DNA reads as TGCGCCAGCAGCTGGACAGGGGATGGGTACGAGCAGTACTTC. The entire variable domain, with the rest obtained from reference TRBV5-1 and TRBJ2-7, is as follows: KAGVTQTPRYLIKTRGQQVTLSCSPISGHRSVSWYQQTPGQGLQFLFEYFSETQRNKGNFPGRFSGRQFSNSRSEMNVSTLELGDSALYLCASSWTGDGYEQYFGPGTRLTVT.

J is TRBJ2-1 and V is TRBV4-3; 8 bases fit TRBD2. In germline, CDR1 is LGHNA, CDR2 YSLEER. The CDR3 is 18 residues long. Germline trimming cut 0 bases from V and 0 bases from J; bases unmatched to any gene: 7. This CDR3 is CASSQDVSGGSSYNEQFF. The CDR3 nucleotides are TGCGCCAGCAGCCAAGATGTGAGCGGGGGAAGCTCCTACAATGAGCAGTTCTTC.

This clone showed up just once. CDR3 bases: TGTGCCAGCAGAACGGGACTAGCGGAAATAGGTGAGCAGTTCTTC. Protein: CASRTGLAEIGEQFF. This sequence joins TRBV6-5 and TRBJ2-1, with 11 bases matching TRBD2. V was clipped by 6 bases and J by 9 bases; unmatched bases: 10. CDR1 is MNHEY and CDR2 is SVGAGI in the germline V gene. The CDR3 is made up of 15 amino acids.

The rearrangement joins TRBV5-4 to TRBJ1-2, with 11 bases lining up with TRBD1. Looked up from germline, CDR1 is SGHNT and CDR2 is YYREEE (reference sequence). Unmatched junction bases numbered 6, after V lost 4 bases and J lost 1 base. The CDR3 sequence is 16 residues long. For the CDR3, the DNA is TGTGCCAGCAGCAAGGGACAGGGGGGAGGTAACTATGGCTACACCTTC. Protein: CASSKGQGGGNYGYTF.

The V gene is TRBV28, the J gene TRBJ2-3; TRBD2 is a possible D gene (6 bases). This CDR3 comprises 17 residues. Germline lookup yields CDR1 MDHEN and CDR2 SYDVKM. Trimming removed 1 base at V and 1 base at J, with 15 bases between. CDR3 residues: CASSLSFGGTRTDTQYF. CDR3 DNA: TGTGCCAGCAGTTTATCGTTCGGCGGGACCCGCACAGATACGCAGTATTTT.

This chain uses TRBV7-8 with TRBJ2-7; the D gene is possibly TRBD1 (6 bases). Germline V gives CDR1 SGHVS, CDR2 FQNEAQ. The V end lost 5 bases, the J end lost 2 bases, and 19 bases lay between the germline ends. CDR3 length: 16 amino acids. CDR3 loop: CASSAPGAVVTYEQYF. The CDR3 region has the DNA TGTGCCAGCAGCGCCCCAGGGGCTGTGGTCACCTACGAGCAGTACTTC.

This clone has a single count. J is TRBJ2-7 and V is TRBV30, with 9 positions matching TRBD1. Germline CDR1 reads GTSNPN; CDR2 reads SVGIG (reference sequence). V lost 1 base to trimming and J lost 2 bases; unmatched junction nucleotides: 6. The CDR3 sequence is 15 residues long. CDR3 DNA: TGTGCCTGGAGTGCCCCGGGACAGGGTACCTACGAGCAGTACTTC. Its translation is CAWSAPGQGTYEQYF.

The chain combines TRBV28 with TRBJ2-1, with TRBD1 matching over 8 bases. This CDR3 is built from 14 residues. Trimming cost V 2 bases and J 8 bases; bases outside gene matches: 5. The germline V gene has CDR1 MDHEN and CDR2 SYDVKM. DNA for the CDR3: TGTGCCAGCAGTTTACCGACAGGGGCGGATGAGCAGTTCTTC. Amino acids: CASSLPTGADEQFF.

The chain uses TRBV5-1 and TRBJ2-3, with a weak D call TRBD1 (7 bases). Germline V CDR1 and CDR2: SGHRS, YFSETQ. The CDR3 consists of 17 residues. V gave up 7 bases and J gave up 0 bases, with 21 bases separating them. CDR3 loop: CASSQGGSASSTDTQYF. The CDR3 nucleotides are TGCGCCAGCTCCCAGGGGGGTAGCGCCTCTAGCACAGATACGCAGTATTTT.

The rearrangement uses TRBV7-8 and TRBJ1-5; D is unclear. The ends were cut back, 2 bases at V and 0 bases at J, with 5 bases in the middle. Germline CDR1 and CDR2: SGHVS and FQNEAQ. The CDR3 is made up of 14 amino acids. As DNA, the CDR3 is TGTGCCAGCAGCTTATCGGTTAGCAATCAGCCCCAGCATTTT. Protein product: CASSLSVSNQPQHF.

The chain uses TRBV30 and TRBJ1-4; 8 bases are a match to TRBD1. The germline V gene encodes CDR1 GTSNPN and CDR2 SVGIG (reference sequence). There are 14 residues in the CDR3. The junction had 5 bases not matched to a gene; V was cut back by 2 bases and J by 6 bases. CDR3 coding DNA: TGTGCCTGGAGTCGGACAGGGTTCGATGAAAAACTGTTTTTT. Its translation is CAWSRTGFDEKLFF.

The chain links TRBV5-1 to TRBJ2-7, with 12 positions matching TRBD2. V shed 4 bases and J 6 bases; nucleotides not matched to a gene: 14. Germline V gene lookup returns CDR1 SGHRS and CDR2 YFSETQ. The CDR3 is made up of 17 amino acids. As DNA, the CDR3 is TGCGCCAGCAGCCCGCTCCTCACTAGCGGGGGGAACCGCGAGCAGTACTTC. Translating gives CASSPLLTSGGNREQYF.

In its sample, this clone was seen a few times. The rearrangement joins TRBV2 to TRBJ2-7; TRBD1 agrees at 7 bases. Germline V gives CDR1 SNHLY, CDR2 FYNNEI. CDR3 size: 13 residues. V gave up 6 bases and J gave up 1 base; unmatched junction bases: 3. The CDR3 nucleotides are TGTGCCAGCAGGGGGGACAGTTCCTACGAGCAGTACTTC. Its protein is CASRGDSSYEQYF.

Only a few counts were recorded for this clone. The CDR3 nucleotides are TGTGCCAGCAGTTCGATAGTGCAGGGTGCTAATTCACCCCTCCACTTT. Translation: CASSSIVQGANSPLHF. This chain connects TRBV2 to TRBJ1-6; possibly TRBD1 for D (5 bases). This CDR3 comprises 16 residues. Germline V gives CDR1 SNHLY, CDR2 FYNNEI. Trimming took off 5 bases at V and 6 bases at J, with 17 bases between the two ends.

This sequence joins TRBV7-2 and TRBJ2-1; 9 bases match TRBD2. Germline V gene sequence: CDR1 SGHTA, CDR2 FQGNSA. This CDR3 spans 15 amino acids. Trimming at V came to 2 bases and at J to 3 bases, leaving 2 bases not matched to a gene. CDR3 sequence reads: CASSLSAGGYNEQFF. DNA of the CDR3: TGTGCCAGCAGCTTATCAGCGGGGGGCTACAATGAGCAGTTCTTC.